The 15 T cell receptor beta chains below come from one sample, sequenced in a study of cytotoxic CD8 clonotypes in ibrutinib-treated CLL. Libraries were prepared by immunoSEQ multiplex PCR; TCRdb keeps only in-frame clonotypes and omits some of them. The sample records hundreds of thousands of clones, 67% being singletons. This material consisted of PBMCs, taken after 36 months of ibrutinib treatment. The receptors were gathered from a human donor with chronic lymphocytic leukemia.

V gene TRBV6-4 combines with J gene TRBJ1-2; TRBD1 aligns across 8 bases. The CDR3 totals 14 residues. The V gene end was trimmed by 6 bases and the J gene end by 4 bases; junction bases not matched to a gene: 7. Germline CDR1 is MRHNA and CDR2 is SNTAGT. The CDR3 protein is CASSEGQVGYGYTF. In DNA, the CDR3 is TGTGCCAGCAGCGAGGGACAGGTTGGCTATGGCTACACCTTC.

Here the CDR3 DNA reads TGTGCCAGCAGCCAAGATGGAGCGGGGGACCCCTACGAGCAGTACTTC. Translating gives CASSQDGAGDPYEQYF. This chain uses TRBV4-2 with TRBJ2-7, with TRBD2 matching 8 bases. This CDR3 is built from 16 residues. Germline CDR1 reads LGHNA; CDR2 reads YNFKEQ. Trimming took 0 bases from V and 2 from J; bases not matched to a gene: 6.

This chain joins TRBV11-1 and TRBJ2-2, with TRBD1 matching over 12 bases. V trimming: 5 bases; J trimming: 7 bases; junction bases outside the gene matches: 2. CDR1 SGHAT and CDR2 FQDESV come from the germline V gene (reference sequence). The CDR3 covers 14 residues. The CDR3 coding sequence is TGTGCCAGCAGCGGGACAGGGGGCTTCGGGGAGCTGTTTTTT. It is translated as CASSGTGGFGELFF.

The chain couples TRBV29-1 to TRBJ2-1; D possibly matches TRBD1 or TRBD2 (7 bases each). Per the germline V gene, CDR1 is SQVTM and CDR2 is ANQGSEA. V dropped 7 bases and J dropped 4 bases, with 17 bases sitting between them. The CDR3 has 14 amino acids. In DNA, the CDR3 is TGCAGCGCCCTGACAGGGAGGGGATACAATGAGCAGTTCTTC. Protein sequence: CSALTGRGYNEQFF.

This clone came up once. V is TRBV29-1 and J is TRBJ2-5; D unclear. Germline V gene sequence: CDR1 SQVTM, CDR2 ANQGSEA. The CDR3 sequence is 11 residues long. The V end lost 0 bases, the J end lost 7 bases, and 6 bases lay between the germline ends. The CDR3 DNA is TGCAGCGTTGAAGATGGGGTGACCCAGTACTTC. Residues: CSVEDGVTQYF.

The chain combines TRBV19 with TRBJ2-7; D is possibly TRBD2 (6 bases). CDR3 length equals 14 residues. V shed 10 bases and J shed 2 bases, with 18 bases lying between them. Germline V gene data show CDR1 as LNHDA and CDR2 as SQIVND (reference sequence). CDR3 region: CATLGRDFPYEQYF. In DNA form, the CDR3 reads TGTGCCACCCTGGGAAGGGACTTTCCCTACGAGCAGTACTTC.

This clone was found a few times. The chain has TRBV10-3 and TRBJ2-7; 7 bases fit TRBD2. The trim removed 10 bases at V and 3 bases at J, leaving 21 bases unmatched. This CDR3 comprises 17 residues. In germline, CDR1 is ENHRY, CDR2 SYGVKD. CDR3 in amino acids: CATHGFSGATISYEQYF. As DNA, the CDR3 is TGTGCCACCCACGGGTTCAGCGGGGCCACTATCAGCTACGAGCAGTACTTC.

This chain uses TRBV28 with TRBJ1-2; 8 bases are shared with TRBD1. After removal of 5 bases from V and 7 bases from J, the junction contained 12 bases not matched to a gene. CDR1 is MDHEN and CDR2 is SYDVKM in the germline V gene. The CDR3 length is 15 residues. The CDR3 here is CASSAHRGWLFGYTF. The CDR3 bases are TGTGCCAGCAGTGCGCACAGGGGGTGGTTATTTGGCTACACCTTC.

This clone has more than one count but fewer than ten. Other nucleotide sequences in the sample specify the same CDR3. This chain links TRBV20-1 with TRBJ2-7; tentative D call: TRBD2 (5 bases). Trimming took off 2 bases at V and 4 bases at J, with 6 bases between the two ends. The CDR3 extends over 11 amino acids. Germline CDR1 reads DFQATT; CDR2 reads SNEGSKA (reference sequence). CDR3 protein: CSARSGYEQYF. CDR3 nucleotides: TGCAGTGCTAGATCGGGGTACGAGCAGTACTTC.

The chain joins TRBV11-2 to TRBJ2-7; 11 positions agree with TRBD2. The V and J ends lost 5 bases and 4 bases, in that order; junction bases with no gene match: 7. Germline V gene sequence: CDR1 SGHAT, CDR2 FQNNGV. There are 15 residues in the CDR3. For the CDR3, the DNA is TGTGCCAGCAGCACTACGGGGACTAGCGGTTACGAGCAGTACTTC. This encodes CASSTTGTSGYEQYF.

The rearrangement joins TRBV7-2 to TRBJ2-1; TRBD2 aligns across 14 bases. Germline V gives CDR1 SGHTA, CDR2 FQGNSA. The CDR3 has 16 residues. V was clipped by 5 bases and J by 9 bases; unmatched bases: 9. The CDR3 DNA follows: TGTGCCAGCAGCCAACCGGGACTAGCGGGAGCCGCTGAGCAGTTCTTC. Translated, it gives CASSQPGLAGAAEQFF.

This chain joins TRBV5-1 and TRBJ2-7; 11 positions match TRBD1. Germline V gene data show CDR1 as SGHRS and CDR2 as YFSETQ. This CDR3 is built from 13 residues. Trimming at V came to 4 bases and at J to 6 bases, leaving 3 bases not matched to a gene. CDR3 residues: CASSLGTGGEQYF. In DNA, the CDR3 is TGCGCCAGCAGCCTAGGGACAGGGGGCGAGCAGTACTTC.

CDR3 sequence reads: CASSFPSTSRTDTQYF. The CDR3 DNA reads TGTGCCAGCAGTTTTCCTTCGACCAGTCGCACAGATACGCAGTATTTT. The gene calls are TRBV28 and TRBJ2-3, with unresolved D. Looked up from germline, CDR1 is MDHEN and CDR2 is SYDVKM. This CDR3 is built from 16 residues. The V end was cut by 3 bases, the J end by 1 base, with 14 bases between. Full variable domain (remainder filled in from reference TRBV28 and TRBJ2-3): DVKVTQSSRYLVKRTGEKVFLECVQDMDHENMFWYRQDPGLGLRLIYFSYDVKMKEKGDIPEGYSVSREKKERFSLILESASTNQTSMYLCASSFPSTSRTDTQYFGPGTRLTVL.

This clone occurred a few times. The chain combines TRBV11-2 with TRBJ1-6; D is undetermined. V shed 1 base and J shed 4 bases, with 8 bases lying between them. Germline-derived CDR1 and CDR2 are SGHAT and FQNNGV. The CDR3 has 15 residues. The CDR3 DNA reads TGTGCCAGCAGCTTAGGATCGGGGTATAATTCACCCCTCCACTTT. Amino acid sequence: CASSLGSGYNSPLHF.

CDR3 in amino acids: CASTPRGRAYEQYF. The CDR3 region has the DNA TGTGCCAGTACTCCCAGGGGGAGAGCCTACGAGCAGTACTTC. V is TRBV19 and J is TRBJ2-7, with TRBD1 matching over 7 bases. There are 14 residues in the CDR3. Germline V CDR1 and CDR2: LNHDA, SQIVND (reference sequence). V was clipped by 7 bases and J by 2 bases; unmatched bases: 8.